This T cell receptor (beta chain) was documented in a study of PD-L1 blockade in urothelial cancer. The CDR3 totals 17 residues. Losses at the gene ends were 1 base for V and 9 bases for J; bases not matched to a gene: 15. CDR1 and CDR2 from the germline V gene are SNHLY and FYNNEI. Study-wide points: A below-median TCR clonality in blood before treatment predicted better survival.

Measured with immunoSEQ multiplex PCR; TCRdb has only the in-frame clones, and not every one. The table records 28,000 or so clones, around 88% of them present only once. About this clone itself: Its antigen is undetermined.

The gene calls are TRBV2 and TRBJ2-3; 8 positions match TRBD1. The sample was PBMCs, taken around atezolizumab (anti-PD-L1) treatment. The sequence was obtained from a man between 60 and 75 years old with urothelial cancer. CDR3 sequence: CASSEVGIGQGPGTQYF. The DNA of the CDR3 is TGTGCCAGCAGTGAAGTAGGAATAGGACAGGGCCCCGGGACGCAGTATTTT.